This T cell receptor beta chain was retrieved from a study of cytomegalovirus exposure and HLA in healthy donors. The PCR used 60 Vbeta and 13 Jbeta primers. Clones were read by immunoSEQ multiplex PCR, and TCRdb kept only the in-frame ones, dropping some. Among some 150,000 clones listed, around 85% were seen once. The CDR3 totals 13 residues. Looked up from germline, CDR1 is MNHEY and CDR2 is SVGAGI. Trimming removed 6 bases at V and 3 bases at J, with 10 bases between. This rearrangement joins TRBV6-5 to TRBJ2-3, with D possibly being TRBD1 (5 bases). Sequencing was performed on PBMCs. This TCR was recovered from a woman aged 25 to 45 in good health and CMV-seronegative. The CDR3 DNA reads as TGTGCCAGCAGGGAACCAGGGACAGATACGCAGTATTTT. Its translation is CASREPGTDTQYF.